This T cell receptor (beta chain) emerged from a study of blood T cell repertoires in COVID-19. Across the study: Spain, Italy and the United States supplied samples that represented acute and convalescent COVID-19.

In its sample, this clone was seen a few times. The V segment lost 3 bases and the J segment 1 base; nucleotides outside the gene matches: 1. This CDR3 comprises 13 residues. CDR1 GTSNPN and CDR2 SVGIG come from the germline V gene (reference sequence). As processed by the authors: Reference gene primer amplification in the assay estimated nucleated cell counts. Profiled with immunoSEQ multiplex PCR; TCRdb holds only in-frame clones, not every one. V and J calls plus clone size are reproduced from that table; the DNA served to infer D and trimming. The sample shows about 170,000 clones, 70% to 85% of them seen only once.

The chain has TRBV30 and TRBJ2-7; TRBD1 matches 9 bases. This TCR derives from a woman aged 40 to 50 with COVID-19, enrolled during active disease. The specimen sequenced was peripheral blood. The CDR3 loop is CAWSGTGSYEQYF. CDR3 coding DNA: TGTGCCTGGAGCGGGACAGGGTCCTACGAGCAGTACTTC. The whole variable domain, remainder taken from reference TRBV30 and TRBJ2-7, is SQTIHQWPATLVQPVGSPLSLECTVEGTSNPNLYWYRQAAGRGLQLLFYSVGIGQISSEVPQNLSASRPQDRQFILSSKKLLLSDSGFYLCAWSGTGSYEQYFGPGTRLTVT.